These 14 T cell receptor beta chains share one sample of origin, sequenced in a study of a mutant IDH1 vaccine in newly diagnosed glioma. The protocol was immunoSEQ multiplex PCR, while the TCRdb copy is restricted to in-frame clones and leaves out a portion. The sample contains about 69,000 clones, more than 75% of which appear only once. Noted time point: week 35, safety follow-up. Every vaccination contained 300 ug of the mutant IDH1 20-mer peptide and was paired with topical imiquimod. Antigen specificity for these receptors is unknown. The sequencing here drew on PBMCs, taken from a glioma patient whose treatment included an IDH1 peptide vaccine. Receptors were obtained from a man aged 30 to 45 with glioma.

The rearrangement uses TRBV30 and TRBJ2-7; D is possibly TRBD2 (5 bases). The germline V gene has CDR1 GTSNPN and CDR2 SVGIG (reference sequence). The V and J ends lost 0 bases and 3 bases respectively, with 9 bases between them. The CDR3 length is 13 residues. The CDR3 reads CAWSVGSVYEQYF. The CDR3 DNA sequence: TGTGCCTGGAGTGTTGGTAGCGTCTACGAGCAGTACTTC.

In this sample, this clone turned up once. V usage is TRBV7-6 and J usage is TRBJ2-1; D may be TRBD1 (7 bases). Per germline, CDR1 SGHVS and CDR2 FNYEAQ. The CDR3 spans 16 residues. V was pared by 2 bases and J by 2 bases, with 13 bases between. The DNA of the CDR3 is TGTGCCAGCAGCTTAACTGGAGGGGGCGCCTACAATGAGCAGTTCTTC. The encoded protein is CASSLTGGGAYNEQFF.

The rearrangement links TRBV2 to TRBJ2-1, with 10 positions matching TRBD2. The CDR3 is made up of 16 amino acids. Germline V gene lookup returns CDR1 SNHLY and CDR2 FYNNEI. After removal of 6 bases from V and 10 bases from J, the junction contained 15 bases not matched to a gene. The CDR3 here is CASSAPVSGGAGEQFF. DNA of the CDR3: TGTGCCAGCAGCGCCCCAGTCAGCGGGGGGGCTGGGGAGCAGTTCTTC.

The chain combines TRBV6-6 with TRBJ2-1; D gene uncertain. This CDR3 has 14 residues. V gave up 7 bases and J gave up 6 bases, with 16 bases separating them. The germline V gene has CDR1 MNHNY and CDR2 SVGAGI (reference sequence). CDR3 loop: CASTRALPSNEQFF. For the CDR3, the DNA is TGTGCCAGCACAAGGGCCCTCCCGTCCAATGAGCAGTTCTTC.

V is TRBV11-2 and J is TRBJ2-7; 11 nucleotides match TRBD2. Germline V gene sequence: CDR1 SGHAT, CDR2 FQNNGV. V gave up 6 bases and J gave up 5 bases; unmatched junction bases: 12. The CDR3 extends over 16 amino acids. The CDR3 reads CASSKLAGEILHEQYF. DNA of the CDR3: TGTGCCAGCAGTAAACTAGCGGGAGAGATCCTCCACGAGCAGTACTTC.

This clone was observed a few times. V gene TRBV29-1 combines with J gene TRBJ1-2; D is perhaps TRBD1 (5 bases). The CDR3 is 11 amino acids. Trimming removed 4 bases from V and 5 bases from J, with 8 bases in between. Germline-derived CDR1 and CDR2 are SQVTM and ANQGSEA. The CDR3: CSVGQQYGYTF. CDR3 sequence (DNA): TGCAGCGTTGGACAGCAGTATGGCTACACCTTC. The variable domain in full, with the rest retrieved from reference TRBV29-1 and TRBJ1-2, is SAVISQKPSRDICQRGTSLTIQCQVDSQVTMMFWYRQQPGQSLTLIATANQGSEATYESGFVIDKFPISRPNLTFSTLTVSNMSPEDSSIYLCSVGQQYGYTFGSGTRLTVV.

The chain combines TRBV27 with TRBJ2-7; D might be TRBD2 (6 bases). The CDR3 is made up of 15 amino acids. Germline CDR1 reads MNHEY; CDR2 reads SMNVEV (reference sequence). Trimming removed 5 bases at V and 9 bases at J, with 23 bases between. Here the CDR3 DNA reads TGTGCCAGCAGTCCCTCGGTGGAGGGGAGCCTCGGGCAGTACTTC. Protein product: CASSPSVEGSLGQYF.

The chain combines TRBV4-3 with TRBJ2-2; tentative D call: TRBD1 (5 bases). Germline V gives CDR1 LGHNA, CDR2 YSLEER. The CDR3 consists of 15 residues. The V end was cut by 1 base, the J end by 5 bases, with 11 bases between. The CDR3 DNA is TGCGCCAGCAGCCAAGCGAGCAGGGCGACCGGGGAGCTGTTTTTT. Its protein is CASSQASRATGELFF.

This chain joins TRBV5-4 and TRBJ2-7; D may be TRBD1 (5 bases). V was trimmed by 7 bases and J by 5 bases, leaving 19 bases between them. Germline loops: CDR1 SGHNT, CDR2 YYREEE (reference sequence). This CDR3 region has 14 residues. The CDR3 loop reads CASSPGANRNEQYF. CDR3 DNA sequence: TGTGCCAGCTCCCCTGGGGCGAATCGTAACGAGCAGTACTTC.

This chain connects TRBV27 to TRBJ2-1, with 9 bases that match TRBD2. The CDR3 spans 13 residues. V shed 5 bases and J 14 bases; nucleotides not matched to a gene: 10. Germline assignment: CDR1 MNHEY and CDR2 SMNVEV (reference sequence). Here the CDR3 reads CASSSGSGRQEFF. CDR3 DNA: TGTGCCAGCAGTAGCGGTAGCGGGAGACAGGAGTTCTTC.

This sequence joins TRBV7-3 and TRBJ2-3, with TRBD2 matching 10 bases. From germline, CDR1 is SGHTA and CDR2 FQGTGA. The CDR3 length is 15 residues. Losses at the gene ends were 5 bases for V and 1 base for J; bases not matched to a gene: 3. The CDR3 DNA sequence: TGTGCCAGCAGCCCTCTAGCGGGGGGCACAGATACGCAGTATTTT. Translated, it gives CASSPLAGGTDTQYF.

The chain links TRBV6-4 to TRBJ2-1, with 7 bases lining up with TRBD2. CDR1 and CDR2 from the germline V gene are MRHNA and SNTAGT. The CDR3 extends over 16 amino acids. Trimming took 3 bases from V and 0 from J; bases not matched to a gene: 5. In nucleotides, the CDR3 is TGTGCCAGCAGTGAAAGGGCTAGCGGCTCCTACAATGAGCAGTTCTTC. This encodes CASSERASGSYNEQFF.

This clone appeared a few times. J is TRBJ2-5 and V is TRBV11-2; no clear D. The V gene's germline CDR1 is SGHAT and CDR2 FQNNGV. The CDR3 runs 13 residues. V was shortened by 8 bases and J by 1 base, with 11 bases between the two germline ends. CDR3 sequence (DNA): TGTGCCAGCTCCCAGAACAGCCAAGAGACCCAGTACTTC. Translated, it gives CASSQNSQETQYF.

The chain uses TRBV7-2 and TRBJ1-1, with TRBD1 as a possible D gene (5 bases). The CDR3 covers 11 residues. The germline gives CDR1 SGHTA, CDR2 FQGNSA. The ends were cut back, 5 bases at V and 7 bases at J, with 8 bases in the middle. CDR3 in DNA: TGTGCCAGCAGCCGCGGGGGTGAAGCTTTCTTT. Translated: CASSRGGEAFF.